This T cell receptor (beta chain) was sequenced for a study of shared clonotypes between healthy human individuals. Overall study: Donors consisted of two women and three men between 18 and 49. Each donor had three CD4 naive, three CD4 memory, two CD8 naive and one CD8 memory plate.

The naive CD8 fraction comprised CD45RO-negative cells positively selected for CCR7 and excluded terminally differentiated effector memory CD45RA+ cells. Some 27,000 T cell genomes, or roughly 200 ng DNA, went into the sorted-subset replicate PCRs. Clones were sequenced by immunoSEQ multiplex PCR, and TCRdb holds only the in-frame ones, with some missing. The data hold under 850,000 clones, with 85% to 95% observed a single time. This clone was seen more than once but under ten times. From germline, CDR1 is SEHNR and CDR2 FQNEAQ (reference sequence). Trimming left V 5 bases short and J 3 bases short, with 17 bases between. The CDR3 runs to 15 residues.

The material sequenced was naive CD8+ T cells sorted from blood. This clonotype was obtained from a man aged 30 to 39 in good health. The V and J genes are TRBV7-9 and TRBJ2-7; the D gene is possibly TRBD1 (6 bases). CDR3 in amino acids: CASSALGAGIYEQYF. DNA of the CDR3: TGTGCCAGCAGCGCACTGGGGGCGGGCATCTACGAGCAGTACTTC. Using reference TRBV7-9 and TRBJ2-7 for the parts outside the CDR3, the full variable domain is DTGVSQNPRHKITKRGQNVTFRCDPISEHNRLYWYRQTLGQGPEFLTYFQNEAQLEKSRLLSDRFSAERPKGSFSTLEIQRTEQGDSAMYLCASSALGAGIYEQYFGPGTRLTVT.